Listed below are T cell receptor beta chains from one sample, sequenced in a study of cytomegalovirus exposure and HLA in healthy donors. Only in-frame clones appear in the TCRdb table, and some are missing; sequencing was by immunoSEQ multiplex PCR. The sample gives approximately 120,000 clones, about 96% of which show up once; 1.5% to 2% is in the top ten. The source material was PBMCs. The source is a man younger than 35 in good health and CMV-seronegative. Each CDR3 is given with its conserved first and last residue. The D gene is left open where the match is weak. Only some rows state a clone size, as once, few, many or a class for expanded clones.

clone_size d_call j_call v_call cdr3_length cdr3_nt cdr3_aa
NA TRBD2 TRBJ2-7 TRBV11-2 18 TGTGCCAGCAGCTTATCTGAACTAGCGGGAGGATGGGACTACGAGCAGTACTTC CASSLSELAGGWDYEQYF
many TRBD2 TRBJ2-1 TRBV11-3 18 TGTGCCAGCAGCTCCTATCCCGGACTAGCGGGAGCTGGCCATGAGCAGTTCTTC CASSSYPGLAGAGHEQFF
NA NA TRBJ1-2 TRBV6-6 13 TGTGCCAGCAGTTACGACAGTACGATGGGCTACACCTTC CASSYDSTMGYTF
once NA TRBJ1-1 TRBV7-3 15 TGTGCCAGCAGCTTAATTCCAGGGCGTGACACTGAAGCTTTCTTT CASSLIPGRDTEAFF
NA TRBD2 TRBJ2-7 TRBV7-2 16 TGTGCCAGCAGCTCGGCTTGGCGGGGGAGCTCCTACGAGCAGTACTTC CASSSAWRGSSYEQYF
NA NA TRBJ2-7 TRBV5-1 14 TGCGCCAGCAGCCTGACAGTCAGCTCCTACGAGCAGTACTTC CASSLTVSSYEQYF
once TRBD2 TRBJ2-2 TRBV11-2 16 TGTGCCAGCAGCTTAGACCGGGACTATATCCCCGGGGAGCTGTTTTTT CASSLDRDYIPGELFF
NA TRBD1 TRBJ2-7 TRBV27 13 TGTGCCAGCAGGACAGGGGGCGTCAACGAGCAGTACTTC CASRTGGVNEQYF
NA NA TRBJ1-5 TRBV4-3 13 TGCGCCAGCAGCCAATCGGGGAATCAGCCCCAGCATTTT CASSQSGNQPQHF
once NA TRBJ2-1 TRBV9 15 TGTGCCAGCAGCGCCTCTGGCGGGCCCTACAATGAGCAGTTCTTC CASSASGGPYNEQFF
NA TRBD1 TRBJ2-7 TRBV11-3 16 TGTGCCAGCAGCTTAATCTCGACAGGGGGGACCTACGAGCAGTACTTC CASSLISTGGTYEQYF
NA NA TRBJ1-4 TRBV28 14 TGTGCCAGCAGTTTATTGGGAGTTAATGAAAAACTGTTTTTT CASSLLGVNEKLFF
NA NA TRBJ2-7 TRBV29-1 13 TGCAGCGTTGAGTCGGGAGAAGTCTACGAGCAGTACTTC CSVESGEVYEQYF
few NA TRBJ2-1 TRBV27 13 TGTGCCAGCAGTCCCCCAGGGAATCCTGAGCAGTTCTTC CASSPPGNPEQFF
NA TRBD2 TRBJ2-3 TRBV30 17 TGTGCCTGGAGTCCGTCACGAGGACTAGCGGGAGTAGATACGCAGTATTTT CAWSPSRGLAGVDTQYF
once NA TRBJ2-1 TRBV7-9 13 TGTGCCAGCAGCTTAGACCTGGAGGCAGCTTTGTTCTTC CASSLDLEAALFF
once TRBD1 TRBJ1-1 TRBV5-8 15 TGTGCCAGCAGTCGATCCGGACAGGGTCACACTGAAGCTTTCTTT CASSRSGQGHTEAFF
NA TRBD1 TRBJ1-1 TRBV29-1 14 TGCAGCGTTGATACAGGGGCCCCTGGGACTGAAGCTTTCTTT CSVDTGAPGTEAFF
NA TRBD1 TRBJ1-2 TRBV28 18 TGTGCCAGCAGTTTCTTAGATTCGACTCACAGGGGCCTTTATGGCTACACCTTC CASSFLDSTHRGLYGYTF
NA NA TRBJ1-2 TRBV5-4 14 TGTGCCAGCAGCTTGGCGCAGGGTTCGGGTGGCTACACCTTC CASSLAQGSGGYTF
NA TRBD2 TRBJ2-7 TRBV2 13 TGTGCCAGCAGTGACCTAGCGGGCTACGAGCAGTACTTC CASSDLAGYEQYF